This TCR beta chain was profiled in a study of human T cells and chemical hapten exposure. Study overall: For the roughly 23-week duration of the study, patients were given weekly doses of diphenylcyclopropenone on the scalp.

This clonotype is a singleton in its sample. Individual cDNA molecules had unique molecular identifiers attached to them by the library. One entry per CDR3 protein results from TCRdb running MiXCR on the RACE reads. The sample carries 60,000 to 80,000 distinct CDR3 sequences, approximately 32% recorded once. The time point: patch test 1, 2 weeks after DPC sensitization. Treatment indicated: therapeutic diphenylcyclopropenone sensitization with weekly scalp DPC. Only after blood had been drawn was each patch test applied. Germline assignment: CDR1 WNHNN and CDR2 SYGVQD (reference sequence). Between the trimmed V and J ends, which lost 6 bases and 2 bases, there was a span of 16 bases. This CDR3 is built from 15 residues.

The sample consisted of whole blood, taken in connection with sensitization to the hapten diphenylcyclopropenone (DPC). The TCR originated in a man in his forties or fifties with alopecia areata. Some clones in this sample may be carry-over from other donors' samples. V gene TRBV10-1 combines with J gene TRBJ2-5, with D unresolved. Here the CDR3 DNA reads TGCGCCAGCAGCAAATCTACCGGCGGACAAGAGACCCAGTACTTC. It codes for CASSKSTGGQETQYF.